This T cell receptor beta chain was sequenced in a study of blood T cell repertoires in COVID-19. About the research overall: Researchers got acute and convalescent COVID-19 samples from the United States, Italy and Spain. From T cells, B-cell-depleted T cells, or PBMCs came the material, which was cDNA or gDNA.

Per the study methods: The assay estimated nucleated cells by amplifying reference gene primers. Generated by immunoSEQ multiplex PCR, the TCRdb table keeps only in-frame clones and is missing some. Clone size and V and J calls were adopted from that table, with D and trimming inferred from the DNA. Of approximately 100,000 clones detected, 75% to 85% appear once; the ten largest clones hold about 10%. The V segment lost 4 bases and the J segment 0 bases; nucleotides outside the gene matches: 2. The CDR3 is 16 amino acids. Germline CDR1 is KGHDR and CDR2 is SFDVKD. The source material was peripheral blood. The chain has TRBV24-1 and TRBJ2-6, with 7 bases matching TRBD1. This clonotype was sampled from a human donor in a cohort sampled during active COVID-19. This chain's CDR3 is CATSEGQTSGANVLTF. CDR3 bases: TGTGCCACCAGTGAGGGACAGACCTCTGGGGCCAACGTCCTGACTTTC.